This passage covers 28 T cell receptor beta chains from one sample sequenced in a study of T cells in Graves' hyperthyroidism and ophthalmopathy. There were TCR beta CDR3 regions amplified from RNA transcripts. When the TCR CDR3 underwent first-round RT-PCR, the HTBI primer set was used. A single record per CDR3 protein comes from TCRdb applying MiXCR to the multiplex PCR reads. Among 35,000 to 45,000 distinct CDR3 sequences listed, about 49% were seen once. Input material: blood. All receptors come from a woman aged 50 to 60 with Graves' hyperthyroidism that later progressed to Graves' ophthalmopathy.

The chain joins TRBV9 to TRBJ1-1; D gene ambiguous. Germline V lookup: CDR1 SGDLS, CDR2 YYNGEE. With 0 bases removed from V and 2 bases from J, the gap between germline ends came to 8 bases. The CDR3 is 14 residues long. This chain's CDR3 is CASSVGGHNTEAFF. CDR3 DNA sequence: TGTGCCAGCAGCGTAGGTGGGCACAACACTGAAGCTTTCTTT. Based on the CDR3 plus reference TRBV9 and TRBJ1-1, the full variable domain is DSGVTQTPKHLITATGQRVTLRCSPRSGDLSVYWYQQSLDQGLQFLIQYYNGEERAKGNILERFSAQQFPDLHSELNLSSLELGDSALYFCASSVGGHNTEAFFGQGTRLTVV.

The table lists this clonotype with many counts. J is TRBJ2-1 and V is TRBV27; D unresolved. Germline assignment: CDR1 MNHEY and CDR2 SMNVEV (reference sequence). Trimming took off 2 bases at V and 2 bases at J, with 10 bases between the two ends. The CDR3 is 15 residues long. The CDR3 DNA sequence: TGTGCCAGCAGTTTAGCGTTTTCCCCCTACAATGAGCAGTTCTTC. This encodes CASSLAFSPYNEQFF.

The chain uses TRBV20-1 and TRBJ2-1; 7 positions agree with TRBD1. CDR1 and CDR2 from the germline V gene are DFQATT and SNEGSKA (reference sequence). The CDR3 has 12 residues. Trimming took 5 bases from V and 10 from J; bases not matched to a gene: 8. For the CDR3, the DNA is TGCAGTGCTGACAGGGCCACGGGGGAGCAGTTCTTC. Translation gives CSADRATGEQFF.

This clonotype appeared a single time. The V gene is TRBV29-1, the J gene TRBJ1-3; TRBD1 matches at 8 bases. The J segment lost 1 base and the V segment lost 3 bases, leaving 5 bases of the junction unmatched. From germline, CDR1 is SQVTM and CDR2 ANQGSEA. This CDR3 has 15 amino acids. The CDR3 here is CSVDRGPGSGNTIYF. The DNA for the CDR3 is TGCAGCGTTGACAGGGGGCCAGGATCTGGAAACACCATATATTTT.

The genes are TRBV6-5 and TRBJ1-4; no definite D call. Per germline, CDR1 MNHEY and CDR2 SVGAGI. V lost 6 bases and J lost 6, with 11 bases in between. CDR3 length: 13 amino acids. In DNA form, the CDR3 reads TGTGCCAGCAGATATTCGAGTCATGAAAAACTGTTTTTT. Residues: CASRYSSHEKLFF.

At least ten counts were recorded for this clonotype. J is TRBJ2-1 and V is TRBV11-3; TRBD2 is a possible D gene (6 bases). The CDR3 has 16 amino acids. V lost 5 bases and J lost 6, with 20 bases in between. Germline CDR1 reads SGHNT; CDR2 reads YENEEA. For the CDR3, the DNA is TGTGCCAGCAGCCCGATCGGGGGAGTGGGAGCCAATGAGCAGTTCTTC. Protein sequence: CASSPIGGVGANEQFF.

At least ten counts were recorded for this clonotype. This sequence joins TRBV12-3 or TRBV12-4 and TRBJ2-5, with D tentatively TRBD2 (6 bases). Trimming removed 7 bases from V and 4 bases from J, with 13 bases in between. This CDR3 has 13 residues. CDR3 coding DNA: TGTGCCAGCAACGGGGGAGCGGGAGAGACCCAGTACTTC. Translation: CASNGGAGETQYF.

This clonotype was found many times. The rearrangement links TRBV7-9 to TRBJ2-7; TRBD2 is a possible D gene (6 bases). V lost 5 bases to trimming and J lost 2 bases, with 19 bases between them. CDR3 size: 16 residues. Germline V gene data show CDR1 as SEHNR and CDR2 as FQNEAQ (reference sequence). This CDR3 reads CASSEGLTDHPYEQYF. CDR3 nucleotide sequence: TGTGCCAGCAGCGAGGGACTCACCGATCATCCCTACGAGCAGTACTTC.

This clonotype was seen many times. This chain links TRBV29-1 with TRBJ1-1, with D possibly matching TRBD1 (6 bases). CDR3 length equals 12 residues. The germline CDR1 and CDR2 sequences are SQVTM and ANQGSEA. CDR3 DNA: TGCAGGGGGGGGGGCGCGCGCACTGAAGCTTTCTTT. Translating gives CRGGGARTEAFF.

This clonotype qualifies as medium-sized. One end of the junction is discordant with germline, which a read error may explain. The chain uses TRBV7-7 and TRBJ2-5; tentatively, D is TRBD1 (5 bases). The germline V gene encodes CDR1 SSHAT and CDR2 FNYEAQ (reference sequence). The CDR3 contains 15 residues. CDR3 sequence: CASSKYIRDQETQYF. The CDR3 DNA is TGTGCTAGCAGCAAATATATCAGGGACCAAGAGACCCAGTACTTC.

In this sample, this clonotype turned up many times. V usage is TRBV12-3 or TRBV12-4 and J usage is TRBJ2-2; D unresolved. CDR3 size: 14 residues. The V gene lost 5 bases and the J gene lost 3 bases, with 10 bases spanning the gap. DNA for the CDR3: TGTGCCAGCAGTGGCAGGAGAGACACCGGGGAGCTGTTTTTT. Residues: CASSGRRDTGELFF.

The chain combines TRBV4-2 with TRBJ2-5; 13 bases match TRBD2. With 0 bases clipped from V and 13 bases from J, the junction kept 5 bases outside the gene matches. The CDR3 is 14 residues long. Germline V lookup: CDR1 LGHNA, CDR2 YNFKEQ. CDR3 DNA sequence: TGTGCCAGCAGCCAAGATCGGACTAGCGGGAGCCCGTACTTC. Amino acids: CASSQDRTSGSPYF.

This clonotype was seen many times. V is TRBV5-5 and J is TRBJ1-3; TRBD1 is a possible D gene (6 bases). V lost 4 bases to trimming and J lost 0 bases, with 14 bases between them. Germline-derived CDR1 and CDR2 are SGHKS and YYEKEE (reference sequence). The CDR3 consists of 16 residues. The CDR3 DNA reads as TGTGCCAGCAGCCCCTCCGGGGGCCGCTCTGGAAACACCATATATTTT. Translated, it gives CASSPSGGRSGNTIYF.

This clonotype was counted many times. The V gene is TRBV11-2, the J gene TRBJ2-1; D may match TRBD1 or TRBD2 (6 bases each). Germline loops: CDR1 SGHAT, CDR2 FQNNGV. The CDR3 sequence is 13 residues long. The V end lost 0 bases, the J end lost 10 bases, and 10 bases lay between the germline ends. For the CDR3, the DNA is TGTGCCAGCAGCTTAGATTTGGGGGGCGAGCAGTTCTTC. It encodes CASSLDLGGEQFF.

This chain uses TRBV9 with TRBJ2-2; D is possibly TRBD2 (6 bases). The CDR3 runs 15 residues. CDR1 and CDR2 from the germline V gene are SGDLS and YYNGEE. With 0 bases removed from V and 4 bases from J, the gap between germline ends came to 10 bases. This CDR3 is CASSVDGGLTGELFF. CDR3 nucleotides: TGTGCCAGCAGCGTAGATGGGGGACTCACCGGGGAGCTGTTTTTT.

There are many counts of this clonotype. The genes are TRBV19 and TRBJ1-5; 8 bases match TRBD1. From germline, CDR1 is LNHDA and CDR2 SQIVND (reference sequence). The CDR3 extends over 16 amino acids. With V trimmed by 4 bases and J by 0 bases, 5 bases remained unmatched. The CDR3 loop is CASSNSGQGSNQPQHF. DNA of the CDR3: TGTGCCAGTAGTAACAGCGGACAGGGTAGCAATCAGCCCCAGCATTTT.

Ten or more counts support this clonotype. The gene calls are TRBV7-9 and TRBJ1-5; D is perhaps TRBD1 (5 bases). Between the trimmed V and J ends, which lost 1 base and 2 bases, there was a span of 12 bases. The CDR3 extends over 16 amino acids. CDR1 and CDR2 (germline): SEHNR, FQNEAQ (reference sequence). CDR3 residues: CASSLGSRGGNQPQHF. CDR3 bases: TGTGCCAGCAGCTTAGGGTCCCGGGGCGGCAATCAGCCCCAGCATTTT.

The rearrangement joins TRBV10-3 to TRBJ2-1; TRBD2 agrees at 7 bases. Germline CDR1 and CDR2: ENHRY and SYGVKD. The CDR3 contains 11 residues. V lost 11 bases and J lost 15; bases outside the gene matches: 13. CDR3 in amino acids: CAPPGLDSLFF. The CDR3 DNA reads TGTGCCCCCCCAGGACTAGATTCTCTGTTCTTC.

This clonotype was seen only once. The rearrangement links TRBV2 to TRBJ2-5; D might be TRBD2 (6 bases). The V end was cut by 2 bases, the J end by 0 bases, with 10 bases between. Germline V gene data show CDR1 as SNHLY and CDR2 as FYNNEI. This CDR3 has 15 residues. As DNA, the CDR3 is TGTGCCAGCAGTGAATCTTGGGGGGACCAAGAGACCCAGTACTTC. Protein product: CASSESWGDQETQYF.

This chain links TRBV29-1 with TRBJ2-7; D not resolved. V gave up 8 bases and J gave up 0 bases, with 11 bases separating them. The CDR3 contains 12 residues. Germline CDR1 SQVTM, CDR2 ANQGSEA. The CDR3: CSSPASSYEQYF. CDR3 nucleotide sequence: TGCAGCTCACCTGCTAGCTCCTACGAGCAGTACTTC.

The chain couples TRBV7-3 to TRBJ2-7; 12 bases align to TRBD2. The germline CDR1 and CDR2 sequences are SGHTA and FQGTGA. The CDR3 spans 20 residues. Trimming removed 5 bases from V and 2 bases from J; junction bases left unmatched: 19. This CDR3 is CASSVGQNTGTSGLTYEQYF. In DNA, the CDR3 is TGTGCCAGCAGCGTGGGACAGAACACCGGGACTAGCGGGCTTACCTACGAGCAGTACTTC.

This clonotype was detected ten times or more. The chain links TRBV2 to TRBJ1-2; D is unresolved. The ends were cut back, 6 bases at V and 2 bases at J, with 13 bases in the middle. CDR3 length: 14 residues. Germline lookup yields CDR1 SNHLY and CDR2 FYNNEI. CDR3 in DNA: TGTGCCAGCAGCCTAAACTTCCAAAACTATGGCTACACCTTC. Its translation: CASSLNFQNYGYTF.

The chain employs TRBV12-3 or TRBV12-4 and TRBJ2-7; the D gene could be TRBD1 or TRBD2 (5 bases each). This CDR3 region has 13 residues. V was shortened by 6 bases and J by 5 bases, with 14 bases between the two germline ends. CDR3 loop: CASRRTGTHEQYF. CDR3 sequence (DNA): TGTGCCAGCAGGAGAACCGGGACCCACGAGCAGTACTTC.

This clonotype was seen many times. The genes are TRBV13 and TRBJ1-1; D call uncertain. Germline CDR1 PRHDT, CDR2 FYEKMQ (reference sequence). The ends were cut back, 2 bases at V and 0 bases at J, with 13 bases in the middle. CDR3 length equals 16 residues. The CDR3: CASSLLGRQLNTEAFF. CDR3 nucleotide sequence: TGTGCCAGCAGCTTACTAGGGAGGCAATTGAACACTGAAGCTTTCTTT.

About this clonotype itself: As the CDR3 is not closed by the conserved phenylalanine or tryptophan, this likely results from a read error. No DNA is shown, since the ends of the CDR3 on it are uncertain; the CDR3 is the one TCRdb lists. V is TRBV7-3 and J is TRBJ2-7; no check of the table's D call, TRBD1, against the DNA was made. The CDR3 is made up of 8 amino acids, end residues included. CDR1 is SGHTA, CDR2 FQGTGA, per germline. The CDR3 spells CASSLKPG.

The count of this clonotype is one. One junction end disagrees with the germline gene, perhaps due to a read error. V gene TRBV14 combines with J gene TRBJ1-1, with D perhaps TRBD1 (6 bases). The CDR3 sequence is 14 residues long. The germline V gene has CDR1 SGHDN and CDR2 FVKESK. In DNA, the CDR3 is TGCGCCAGCAGCGCGCATACAGGGAACACTGAAGCTCTCTTT. Its translation: CASSAHTGNTEALF.

This clonotype was seen repeatedly, ten times or more. This sequence joins TRBV27 and TRBJ1-5, with D possibly matching TRBD1 (5 bases). The CDR3 has 16 residues. The V gene's germline CDR1 is MNHEY and CDR2 SMNVEV (reference sequence). The V and J ends lost 3 bases and 2 bases respectively, with 14 bases between them. The CDR3 reads CASSLFGQGGNQPQHF. The CDR3 DNA reads as TGTGCCAGCAGTTTGTTTGGGCAGGGAGGCAATCAGCCCCAGCATTTT.

The chain recombines TRBV7-3 with TRBJ1-6, with TRBD1 matching 7 bases. Germline CDR1 SGHTA, CDR2 FQGTGA. The CDR3 is 13 amino acids. The junction had 5 bases not matched to a gene; V was cut back by 5 bases and J by 10 bases. CDR3 sequence (DNA): TGTGCCAGCAGCCCAGGGGGAGCATCACCCCTCCACTTT. This sequence encodes CASSPGGASPLHF.